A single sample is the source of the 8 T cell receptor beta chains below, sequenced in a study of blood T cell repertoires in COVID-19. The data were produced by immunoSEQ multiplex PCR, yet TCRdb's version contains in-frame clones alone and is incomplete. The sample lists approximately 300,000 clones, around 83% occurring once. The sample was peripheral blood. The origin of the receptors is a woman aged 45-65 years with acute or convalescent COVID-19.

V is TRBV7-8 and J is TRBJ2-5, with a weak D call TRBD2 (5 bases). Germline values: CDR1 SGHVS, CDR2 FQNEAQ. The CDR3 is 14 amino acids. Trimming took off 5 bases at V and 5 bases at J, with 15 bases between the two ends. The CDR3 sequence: CASSIRARGETQYF. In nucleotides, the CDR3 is TGTGCCAGCAGCATCCGTGCGAGAGGGGAGACCCAGTACTTC.

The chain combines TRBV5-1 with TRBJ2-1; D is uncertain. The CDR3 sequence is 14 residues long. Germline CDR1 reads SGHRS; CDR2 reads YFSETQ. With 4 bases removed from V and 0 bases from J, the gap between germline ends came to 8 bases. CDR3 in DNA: TGCGCCAGCAGCGGAGAGACCTCCTACAATGAGCAGTTCTTC. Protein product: CASSGETSYNEQFF. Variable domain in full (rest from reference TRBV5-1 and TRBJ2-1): KAGVTQTPRYLIKTRGQQVTLSCSPISGHRSVSWYQQTPGQGLQFLFEYFSETQRNKGNFPGRFSGRQFSNSRSEMNVSTLELGDSALYLCASSGETSYNEQFFGPGTRLTVL.

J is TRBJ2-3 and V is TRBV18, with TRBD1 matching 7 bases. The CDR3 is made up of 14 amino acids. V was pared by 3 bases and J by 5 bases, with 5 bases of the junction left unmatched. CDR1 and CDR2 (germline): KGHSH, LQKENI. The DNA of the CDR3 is TGTGCCAGCTCACCGTTAAGGGGGCAAGATACGCAGTATTTT. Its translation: CASSPLRGQDTQYF.

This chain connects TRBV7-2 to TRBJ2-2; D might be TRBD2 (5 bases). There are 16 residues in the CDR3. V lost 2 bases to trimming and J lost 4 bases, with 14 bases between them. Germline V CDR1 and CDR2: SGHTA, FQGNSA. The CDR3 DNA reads TGTGCCAGCAGCTTATGGGGTGGGAGCCCCACCGGGGAGCTGTTTTTT. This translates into CASSLWGGSPTGELFF.

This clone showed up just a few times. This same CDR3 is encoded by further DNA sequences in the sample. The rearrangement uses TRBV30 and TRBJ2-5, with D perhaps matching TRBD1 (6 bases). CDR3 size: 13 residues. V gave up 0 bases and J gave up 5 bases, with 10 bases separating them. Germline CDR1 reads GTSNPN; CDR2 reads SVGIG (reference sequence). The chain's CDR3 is CAWSVQGLETQYF. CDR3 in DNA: TGTGCCTGGAGTGTACAGGGCTTGGAGACCCAGTACTTC.

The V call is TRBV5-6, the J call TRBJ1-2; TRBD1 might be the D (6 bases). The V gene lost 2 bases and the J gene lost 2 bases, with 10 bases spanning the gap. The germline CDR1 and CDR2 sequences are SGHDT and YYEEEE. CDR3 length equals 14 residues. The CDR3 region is CASSFDRTNYGYTF. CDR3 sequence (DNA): TGTGCCAGCAGCTTTGACAGGACGAACTATGGCTACACCTTC.

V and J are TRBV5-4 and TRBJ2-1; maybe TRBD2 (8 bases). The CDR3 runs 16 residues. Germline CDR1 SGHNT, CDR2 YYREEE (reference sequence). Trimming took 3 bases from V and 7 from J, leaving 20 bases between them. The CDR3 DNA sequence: TGTGCCAGCAGCTACAGGGGACTAGATGTGGGGAATGAGCAGTTCTTC. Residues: CASSYRGLDVGNEQFF.

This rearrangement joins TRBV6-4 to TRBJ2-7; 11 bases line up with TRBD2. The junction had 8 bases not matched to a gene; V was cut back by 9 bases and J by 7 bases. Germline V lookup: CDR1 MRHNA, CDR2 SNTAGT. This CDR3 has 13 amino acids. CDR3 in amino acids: CARRSGGGKEQYV. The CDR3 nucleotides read TGTGCCAGGCGTAGCGGGGGGGGAAAGGAGCAGTACGTC.